This is a list of T cell receptor beta chains from one sample in a study of blood T cell repertoires in COVID-19. Clones were read by immunoSEQ multiplex PCR, and TCRdb kept only the in-frame ones, dropping some. The sample yields about 320,000 clones, roughly 88% seen once. Sequencing was performed on peripheral blood. These TCRs come from a woman aged 45 to 65 with acute or convalescent COVID-19. CDR3s include the opening cysteine and the closing phenylalanine or tryptophan.

V	J	CDR3
TRBV9	TRBJ1-4	CASSRVIGGQGGEKLFF
TRBV4-3	TRBJ1-1	CASSQSTVYTEAFF
TRBV7-9	TRBJ1-4	CASSDRANEKLFF
TRBV19	TRBJ1-5	CASKAWTGTGFQPQHF
TRBV6-6	TRBJ1-5	CASSYTTGGDQPQHF
TRBV5-4	TRBJ2-5	CASSLSLAGEETQYF
TRBV4-1	TRBJ2-3	CASSQVAAGTLDTQYF
TRBV28	TRBJ1-1	CASSRPQGWYTEAFF
TRBV5-1	TRBJ2-7	CASSLVGGLLSYEQYF
TRBV19	TRBJ2-3	CASSMWLAGITDTQYF
TRBV7-2	TRBJ2-7	CASSLAHRARSYEQYF
TRBV6-2/TRBV6-3	TRBJ2-7	CASRYMDRDEQYF
TRBV4-2	TRBJ1-2	CASSKDRGYGYTF
TRBV7-2	TRBJ2-1	CASSTSEQPTGEQFF
TRBV4-2	TRBJ2-2	CASSQALAAWGELFF
TRBV6-6	TRBJ2-5	CASSIRLETQYF
TRBV19	TRBJ1-4	CASFRNEKLFF
TRBV19	TRBJ1-2	CASSTQGPVYGYTF
TRBV18	TRBJ2-7	CASSSHQGSYEQYF
TRBV3-1/TRBV3-2	TRBJ1-1	CASSQVSAEKAFF